This TCR beta chain was sequenced in a study of identical twins. Study-wide findings and caveats: Models underestimated how often monozygotic twins shared out-of-frame TCR alpha.

This clonotype was recorded a few times. Its antigen remains unidentified. Each CDR3 protein is one row after TCRdb ran MiXCR on the 5' RACE reads. The data contain about 260,000 distinct CDR3 sequences, about 7% of them singletons. These same records also appear under a second study, on yellow fever vaccine responses in identical twins.

The receptor comes from a woman between 18 and 30 years old in good health. Specimen: memory (CD45RO+) T cells sorted from blood.

In DNA, the CDR3 is TGTGCCAGCAGCTTATGGGAGGGGGCAGTTGATGGCTACACCTTC. Protein: CASSLWEGAVDGYTF. This rearrangement joins TRBV7-8 to TRBJ1-2, with 7 bases identical to TRBD1. The CDR3 has 15 amino acids. V lost 2 bases and J lost 6; bases outside the gene matches: 9. In germline, CDR1 is SGHVS, CDR2 FQNEAQ.